This T cell receptor (beta chain) was captured in a study of blood T cell repertoires in COVID-19. As for the study in general: There were acute and convalescent COVID-19 samples, and they came from the United States, Italy and Spain.

Under the authors' procedure: Nucleated cell counts were estimated from reference gene primer amplification. Assay used: immunoSEQ multiplex PCR; TCRdb lists only in-frame clones, some missing. V, J and clone size are those of that table, while D and trimming were read from the DNA. This sample has fewer than 300,000 clones, with 90% to 95% found just once. The CDR3 totals 14 residues. Germline V gives CDR1 SGHTA, CDR2 FQGNSA. V was pared by 4 bases and J by 8 bases, with 8 bases of the junction left unmatched. Sequencing was performed on peripheral blood. The source is a woman in her twenties or thirties with COVID-19, enrolled during active disease. The chain uses TRBV7-2 and TRBJ1-2, with 9 bases that match TRBD1. Here the CDR3 reads CASSSTGGKGGYTF. The CDR3 DNA follows: TGTGCCAGCAGCTCGACAGGGGGGAAAGGGGGCTACACCTTC.